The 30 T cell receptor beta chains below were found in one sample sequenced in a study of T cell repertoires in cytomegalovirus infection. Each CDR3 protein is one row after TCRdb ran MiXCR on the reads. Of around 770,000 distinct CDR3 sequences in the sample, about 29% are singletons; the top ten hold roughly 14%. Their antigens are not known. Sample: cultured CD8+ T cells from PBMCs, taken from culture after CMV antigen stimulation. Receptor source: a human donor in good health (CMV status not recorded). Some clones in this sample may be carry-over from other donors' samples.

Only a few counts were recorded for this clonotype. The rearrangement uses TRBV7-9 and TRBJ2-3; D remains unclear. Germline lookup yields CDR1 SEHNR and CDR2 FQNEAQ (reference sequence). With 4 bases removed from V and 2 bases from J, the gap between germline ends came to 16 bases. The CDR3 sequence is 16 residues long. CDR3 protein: CASSSSEYTFTDTQYF. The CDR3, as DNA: TGTGCCAGCAGCTCCTCCGAGTATACCTTCACAGATACGCAGTATTTT.

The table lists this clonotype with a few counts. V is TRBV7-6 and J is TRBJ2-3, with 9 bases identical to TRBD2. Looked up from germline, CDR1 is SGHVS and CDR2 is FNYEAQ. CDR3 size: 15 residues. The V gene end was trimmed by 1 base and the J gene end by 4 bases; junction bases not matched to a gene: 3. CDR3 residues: CASSLGGGAADTQYF. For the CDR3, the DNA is TGTGCCAGCAGCTTAGGCGGGGGGGCAGCAGATACGCAGTATTTT.

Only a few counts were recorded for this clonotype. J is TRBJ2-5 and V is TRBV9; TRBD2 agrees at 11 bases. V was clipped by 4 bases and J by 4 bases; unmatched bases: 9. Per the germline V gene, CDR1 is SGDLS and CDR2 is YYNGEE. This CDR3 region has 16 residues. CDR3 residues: CASSPSSGGAGETQYF. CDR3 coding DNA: TGTGCCAGCAGCCCTAGTAGCGGGGGGGCCGGAGAGACCCAGTACTTC. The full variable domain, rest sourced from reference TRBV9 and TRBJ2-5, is DSGVTQTPKHLITATGQRVTLRCSPRSGDLSVYWYQQSLDQGLQFLIQYYNGEERAKGNILERFSAQQFPDLHSELNLSSLELGDSALYFCASSPSSGGAGETQYFGPGTRLLVL.

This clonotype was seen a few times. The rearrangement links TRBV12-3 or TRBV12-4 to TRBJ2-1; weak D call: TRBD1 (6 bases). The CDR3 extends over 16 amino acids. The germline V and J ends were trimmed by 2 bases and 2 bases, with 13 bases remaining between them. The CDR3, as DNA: TGTGCCAGCAGTTTATACGCCAGGGGCCCCTACAATGAGCAGTTCTTC. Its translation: CASSLYARGPYNEQFF.

CDR3: CASTAGLTDTQYF. Here the CDR3 DNA reads TGCGCCAGCACGGCGGGGCTCACAGATACGCAGTATTTT. The genes are TRBV4-1 and TRBJ2-3; D possibly corresponds to TRBD2 (6 bases). CDR3 length equals 13 residues. Germline V gene data show CDR1 as MGHRA and CDR2 as YSYEKL. V gave up 7 bases and J gave up 2 bases, with 10 bases separating them.

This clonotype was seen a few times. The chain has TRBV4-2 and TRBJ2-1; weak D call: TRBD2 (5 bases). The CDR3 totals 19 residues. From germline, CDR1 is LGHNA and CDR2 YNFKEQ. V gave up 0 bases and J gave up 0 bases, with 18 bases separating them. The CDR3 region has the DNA TGTGCCAGCAGCCAAGATTCGGCTTATCTAGGGAGCTCCTACAATGAGCAGTTCTTC. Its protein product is CASSQDSAYLGSSYNEQFF.

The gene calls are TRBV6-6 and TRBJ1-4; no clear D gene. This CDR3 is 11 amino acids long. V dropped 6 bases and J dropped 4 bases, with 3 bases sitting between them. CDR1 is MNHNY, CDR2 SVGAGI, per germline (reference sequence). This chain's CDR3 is CASRFNEKLFF. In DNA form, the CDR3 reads TGTGCCAGCAGGTTTAATGAAAAACTGTTTTTT.

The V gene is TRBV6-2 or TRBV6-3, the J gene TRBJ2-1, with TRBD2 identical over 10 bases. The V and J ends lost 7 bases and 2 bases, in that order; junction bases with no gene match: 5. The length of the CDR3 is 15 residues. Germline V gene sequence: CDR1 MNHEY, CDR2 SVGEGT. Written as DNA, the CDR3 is TGTGCCAGCACCAAACTAGCGGGGACCTACAATGAGCAGTTCTTC. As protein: CASTKLAGTYNEQFF.

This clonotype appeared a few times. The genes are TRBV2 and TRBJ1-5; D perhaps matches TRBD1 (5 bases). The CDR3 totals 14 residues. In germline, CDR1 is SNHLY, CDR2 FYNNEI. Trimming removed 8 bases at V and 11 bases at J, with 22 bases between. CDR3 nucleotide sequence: TGTGCCAGCCAGCACGGCAGGGACGGTAGGGCCCAGCATTTT. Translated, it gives CASQHGRDGRAQHF.

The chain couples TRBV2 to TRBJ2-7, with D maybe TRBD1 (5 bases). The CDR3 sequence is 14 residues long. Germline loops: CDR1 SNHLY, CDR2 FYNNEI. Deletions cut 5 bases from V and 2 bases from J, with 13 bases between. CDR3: CASSLPDKAYEQYF. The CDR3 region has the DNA TGTGCCAGCAGTTTACCGGACAAGGCCTACGAGCAGTACTTC.

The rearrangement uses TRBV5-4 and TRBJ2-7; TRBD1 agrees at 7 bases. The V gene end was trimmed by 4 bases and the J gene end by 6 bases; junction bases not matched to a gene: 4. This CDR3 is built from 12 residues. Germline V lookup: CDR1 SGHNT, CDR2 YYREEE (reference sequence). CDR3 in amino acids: CASSLDRAEQYF. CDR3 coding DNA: TGTGCCAGCAGCCTAGACAGGGCCGAGCAGTACTTC.

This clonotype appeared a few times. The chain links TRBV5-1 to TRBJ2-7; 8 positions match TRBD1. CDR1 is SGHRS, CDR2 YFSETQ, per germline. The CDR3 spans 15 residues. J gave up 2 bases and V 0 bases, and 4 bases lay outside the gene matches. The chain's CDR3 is CASSLVAGGTYEQYV. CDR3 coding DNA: TGCGCCAGCAGCTTGGTTGCAGGGGGCACCTACGAGCAGTACGTC.

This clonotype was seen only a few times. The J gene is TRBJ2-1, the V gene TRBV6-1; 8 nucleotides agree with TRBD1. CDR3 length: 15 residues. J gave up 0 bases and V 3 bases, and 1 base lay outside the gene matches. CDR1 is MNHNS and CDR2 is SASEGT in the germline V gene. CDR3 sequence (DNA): TGTGCCAGCAGTGAGGACAGGGTCTCCTACAATGAGCAGTTCTTC. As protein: CASSEDRVSYNEQFF.

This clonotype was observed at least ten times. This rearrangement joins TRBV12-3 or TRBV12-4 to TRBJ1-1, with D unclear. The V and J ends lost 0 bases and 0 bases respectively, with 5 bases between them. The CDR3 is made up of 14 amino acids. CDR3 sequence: CASSLAVMNTEAFF. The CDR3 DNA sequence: TGTGCCAGCAGTTTAGCAGTTATGAACACTGAAGCTTTCTTT.

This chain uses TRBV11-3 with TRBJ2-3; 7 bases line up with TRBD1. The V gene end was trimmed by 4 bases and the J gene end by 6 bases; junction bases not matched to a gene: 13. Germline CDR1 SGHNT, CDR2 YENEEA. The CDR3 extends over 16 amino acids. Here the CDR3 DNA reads TGTGCCAGCAGCTCACCGGGACAGCTTTTTGGGGATACGCAGTATTTT. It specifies CASSSPGQLFGDTQYF.

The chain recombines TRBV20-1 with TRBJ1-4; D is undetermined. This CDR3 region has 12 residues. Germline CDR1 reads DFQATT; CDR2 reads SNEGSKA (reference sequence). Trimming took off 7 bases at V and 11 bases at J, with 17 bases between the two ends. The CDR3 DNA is TGCAGTGTTTCGGACGGGGAAGGGAAACTGTTTTTT. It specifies CSVSDGEGKLFF.

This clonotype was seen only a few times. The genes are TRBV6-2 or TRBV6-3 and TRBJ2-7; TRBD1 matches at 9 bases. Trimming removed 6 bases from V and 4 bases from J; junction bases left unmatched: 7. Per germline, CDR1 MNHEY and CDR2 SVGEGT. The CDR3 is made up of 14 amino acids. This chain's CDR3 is CASRSQGARYEQYV. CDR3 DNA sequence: TGTGCCAGCAGATCACAGGGGGCGCGTTACGAGCAGTACGTC.

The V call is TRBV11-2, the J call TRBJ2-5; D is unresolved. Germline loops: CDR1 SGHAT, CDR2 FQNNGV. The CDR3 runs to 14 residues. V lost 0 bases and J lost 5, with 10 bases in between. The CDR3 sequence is CASSLDIGEETQYF. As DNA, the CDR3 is TGTGCCAGCAGCTTAGATATCGGTGAGGAGACCCAGTACTTC.

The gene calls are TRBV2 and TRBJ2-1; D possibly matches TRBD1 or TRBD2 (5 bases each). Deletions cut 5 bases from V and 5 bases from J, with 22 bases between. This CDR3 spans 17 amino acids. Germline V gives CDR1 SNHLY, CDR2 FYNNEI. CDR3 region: CASSLRGAAVSHNEQFF. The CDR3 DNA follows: TGTGCCAGCAGTTTGCGAGGGGCCGCCGTCTCTCACAATGAGCAGTTCTTC.

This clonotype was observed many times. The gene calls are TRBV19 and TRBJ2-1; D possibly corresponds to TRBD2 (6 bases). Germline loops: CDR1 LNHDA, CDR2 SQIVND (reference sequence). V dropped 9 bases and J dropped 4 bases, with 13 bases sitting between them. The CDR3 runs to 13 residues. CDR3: CASSIGGYNEQFF. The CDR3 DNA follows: TGTGCCAGCAGCATCGGGGGTTACAATGAGCAGTTCTTC.

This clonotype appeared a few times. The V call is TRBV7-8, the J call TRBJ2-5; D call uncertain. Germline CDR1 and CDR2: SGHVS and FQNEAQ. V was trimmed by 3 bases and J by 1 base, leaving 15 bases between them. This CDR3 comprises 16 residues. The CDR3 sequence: CASSFQNFAPQETQYF. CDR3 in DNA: TGTGCCAGCAGCTTCCAGAACTTCGCGCCCCAAGAGACCCAGTACTTC.

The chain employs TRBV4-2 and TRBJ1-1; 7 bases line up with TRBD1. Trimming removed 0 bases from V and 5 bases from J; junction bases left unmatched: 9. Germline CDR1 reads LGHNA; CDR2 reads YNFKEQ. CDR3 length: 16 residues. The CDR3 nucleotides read TGTGCCAGCAGCCAAGACGCAACAGGGGATCGGACTGAAGCTTTCTTT. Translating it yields CASSQDATGDRTEAFF.

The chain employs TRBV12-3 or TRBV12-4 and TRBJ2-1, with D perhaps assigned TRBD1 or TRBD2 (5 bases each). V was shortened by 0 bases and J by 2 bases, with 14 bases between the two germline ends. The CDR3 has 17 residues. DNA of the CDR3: TGTGCCAGCAGTTTAGCTAGAGGGACGGTTGCCTACAATGAGCAGTTCTTC. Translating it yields CASSLARGTVAYNEQFF.

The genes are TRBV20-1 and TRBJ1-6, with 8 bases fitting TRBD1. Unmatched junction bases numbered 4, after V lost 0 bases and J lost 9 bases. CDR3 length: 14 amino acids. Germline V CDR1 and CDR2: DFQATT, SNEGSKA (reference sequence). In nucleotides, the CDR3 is TGCAGTGCTAGAGAAAGGACAGGGAGTTCACCCCTCCACTTT. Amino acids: CSARERTGSSPLHF.

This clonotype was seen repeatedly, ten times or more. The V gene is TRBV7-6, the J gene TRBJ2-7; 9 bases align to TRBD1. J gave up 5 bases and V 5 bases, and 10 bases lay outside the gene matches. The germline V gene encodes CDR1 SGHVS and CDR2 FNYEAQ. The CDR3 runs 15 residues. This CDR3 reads CASSRTGGAYHEQYF. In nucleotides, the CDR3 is TGTGCCAGCAGCCGCACAGGGGGCGCTTACCACGAGCAGTACTTC.

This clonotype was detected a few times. The CDR3 coding sequence is TGTGCCAGCAGCTCCGCGGCTAGCGGGGGGGCCTGGAACGGGGAGCTGTTTTTT. It yields the protein CASSSAASGGAWNGELFF. V is TRBV11-3 and J is TRBJ2-2; the match to TRBD2 covers 12 bases. CDR1 is SGHNT, CDR2 YENEEA, per germline. J was trimmed by 7 bases and V by 4 bases; bases with no gene match: 13. The CDR3 covers 18 residues.

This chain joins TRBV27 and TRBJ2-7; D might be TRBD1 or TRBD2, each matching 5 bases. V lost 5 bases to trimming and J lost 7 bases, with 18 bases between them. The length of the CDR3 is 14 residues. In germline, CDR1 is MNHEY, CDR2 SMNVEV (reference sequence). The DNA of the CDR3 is TGTGCCAGCAGTCCATCAGAGGGGAAGGGGGAGCAGTACGTC. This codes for CASSPSEGKGEQYV.

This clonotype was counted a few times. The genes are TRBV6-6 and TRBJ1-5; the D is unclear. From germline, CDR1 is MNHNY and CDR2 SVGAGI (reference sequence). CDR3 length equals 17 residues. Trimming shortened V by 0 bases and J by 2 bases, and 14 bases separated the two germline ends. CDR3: CASSYSVRREGNQPQHF. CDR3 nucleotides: TGTGCCAGCAGTTACTCGGTCAGAAGGGAAGGCAATCAGCCCCAGCATTTT.

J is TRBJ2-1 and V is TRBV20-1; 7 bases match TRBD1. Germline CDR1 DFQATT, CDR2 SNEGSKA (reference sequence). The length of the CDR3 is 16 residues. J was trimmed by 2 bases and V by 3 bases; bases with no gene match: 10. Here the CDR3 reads CSAREATGQAYNEQFF. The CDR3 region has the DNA TGCAGTGCTAGGGAGGCGACAGGGCAAGCCTACAATGAGCAGTTCTTC.

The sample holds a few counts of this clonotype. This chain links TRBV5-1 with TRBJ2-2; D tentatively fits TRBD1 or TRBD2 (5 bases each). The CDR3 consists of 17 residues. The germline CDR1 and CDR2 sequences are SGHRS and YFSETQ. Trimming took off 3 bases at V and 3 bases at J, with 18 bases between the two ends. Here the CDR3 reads CASSSSGTDEHTGELFF. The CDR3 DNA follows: TGCGCCAGCAGCTCATCCGGGACCGACGAACACACCGGGGAGCTGTTTTTT.